These 12 T cell receptor beta chains were all obtained from the same sample, sequenced in a study of shared clonotypes between healthy human individuals. Clones were read by immunoSEQ multiplex PCR, and TCRdb kept only the in-frame ones, dropping some. The sample lists roughly 2 million clones; over 85% were seen once. CD8 cells regarded as naive lacked CD45RO, were positively chosen for CCR7, and omitted terminally differentiated effector memory CD45RA+ cells. Sequenced: naive CD8+ T cells sorted from blood. Receptors were obtained from a man aged 18 to 30 in good health.

This clone was seen just once. This chain links TRBV7-6 with TRBJ2-7, with D perhaps TRBD1 (5 bases). Deletions cut 1 base from V and 0 bases from J, with 10 bases between. The CDR3 runs to 15 residues. CDR1 and CDR2 (germline): SGHVS, FNYEAQ. Here the CDR3 reads CASSLESGPSYEQYF. The CDR3 region has the DNA TGTGCCAGCAGCTTAGAATCAGGGCCCTCCTACGAGCAGTACTTC.

The CDR3 spells CASSSGVQETQYF. The CDR3 DNA sequence: TGTGCCAGCAGCTCAGGGGTCCAAGAGACCCAGTACTTC. The genes are TRBV7-9 and TRBJ2-5, with TRBD1 as a possible D gene (6 bases). The CDR3 loop spans 13 amino acids. Germline V gives CDR1 SEHNR, CDR2 FQNEAQ (reference sequence). V gave up 4 bases and J gave up 1 base, with 7 bases separating them.

The rearrangement uses TRBV4-3 and TRBJ2-7, with TRBD2 matching 7 bases. The V segment lost 5 bases and the J segment 4 bases; nucleotides outside the gene matches: 11. CDR3 size: 15 residues. Germline V gene data show CDR1 as LGHNA and CDR2 as YSLEER. The CDR3 region has the DNA TGCGCCAGCAGCGAGGGAAGCGGGACTGTTTACGAGCAGTACTTC. Translation: CASSEGSGTVYEQYF.

As for this clone: Distinct nucleotide sequences in the sample also encode this CDR3. This rearrangement joins TRBV5-1 to TRBJ2-7, with D hard to call. The V end lost 4 bases, the J end lost 2 bases, and 10 bases lay between the germline ends. Germline V CDR1 and CDR2: SGHRS, YFSETQ. The CDR3 is made up of 13 amino acids. The CDR3 region has the DNA TGCGCCAGCAGCCTGGGTTCTACCTACGAGCAGTACTTC. Encoded protein: CASSLGSTYEQYF.

This chain connects TRBV7-9 to TRBJ2-2; D is undetermined. The length of the CDR3 is 12 residues. V lost 10 bases and J lost 0, with 6 bases in between. CDR1 and CDR2 (germline): SEHNR, FQNEAQ (reference sequence). The CDR3 is CAIGANTGELFF. In DNA form, the CDR3 reads TGTGCCATTGGGGCGAACACCGGGGAGCTGTTTTTT.

The rearrangement uses TRBV5-1 and TRBJ1-1; weak D call: TRBD1 (5 bases). V lost 0 bases and J lost 6, with 9 bases in between. Germline-derived CDR1 and CDR2 are SGHRS and YFSETQ. The CDR3 spans 13 residues. CDR3 residues: CASSLGQGSEAFF. DNA for the CDR3: TGCGCCAGCAGCTTGGGGCAGGGTTCTGAAGCTTTCTTT.

The V gene is TRBV4-3, the J gene TRBJ2-3; 9 nucleotides agree with TRBD2. CDR1 and CDR2 (germline): LGHNA, YSLEER. The CDR3 is 15 amino acids. After removal of 7 bases from V and 6 bases from J, the junction contained 11 bases not matched to a gene. CDR3 DNA: TGCGCCAGCACCCCAATGCTAGCGGGAATGGATACGCAGTATTTT. Translation gives CASTPMLAGMDTQYF.

To note about this clone: Other nucleotide sequences in the sample specify the same CDR3. V and J are TRBV27 and TRBJ2-3, with 11 nucleotides matching TRBD2. This CDR3 has 16 amino acids. Germline V CDR1 and CDR2: MNHEY, SMNVEV (reference sequence). The trim removed 2 bases at V and 6 bases at J, leaving 7 bases unmatched. CDR3 coding DNA: TGTGCCAGCAGTTTAGGGCTAGCGGGGGGAGGGGATACGCAGTATTTT. Its translation: CASSLGLAGGGDTQYF.

The chain links TRBV7-2 to TRBJ1-2, with 10 bases identical to TRBD1. CDR1 is SGHTA and CDR2 is FQGNSA in the germline V gene. CDR3 length: 17 residues. V lost 2 bases to trimming and J lost 4 bases; unmatched junction nucleotides: 10. The CDR3 loop reads CASSLHFGTGDVYGYTF. CDR3 bases: TGTGCCAGCAGCTTACACTTCGGGACAGGGGATGTCTATGGCTACACCTTC. Combining the CDR3 with reference TRBV7-2 and TRBJ1-2 gives the whole variable domain GAGVSQSPSNKVTEKGKDVELRCDPISGHTALYWYRQSLGQGLEFLIYFQGNSAPDKSGLPSDRFSAERTGGSVSTLTIQRTQQEDSAVYLCASSLHFGTGDVYGYTFGSGTRLTVV.

Comment on this clone: Other DNA sequences from this sample encode an identical CDR3 as well. The V and J genes are TRBV7-2 and TRBJ2-7; 8 bases match TRBD1. The CDR3 is made up of 14 amino acids. Germline V gene lookup returns CDR1 SGHTA and CDR2 FQGNSA. With V trimmed by 3 bases and J by 2 bases, 3 bases remained unmatched. The chain's CDR3 is CASSFRQGTYEQYF. The CDR3 DNA sequence: TGTGCCAGCAGCTTTAGACAGGGGACCTACGAGCAGTACTTC.

V is TRBV6-5 and J is TRBJ1-2, with D hard to call. This CDR3 comprises 14 residues. The germline V gene has CDR1 MNHEY and CDR2 SVGAGI. V was trimmed by 2 bases and J by 8 bases, leaving 15 bases between them. CDR3 coding DNA: TGTGCCAGCAGTTACGGCTTGGGGTACGGCGGCTACACCTTC. It specifies CASSYGLGYGGYTF.

The chain combines TRBV7-9 with TRBJ1-6; D might be TRBD1 (5 bases). CDR3 size: 17 residues. The V end lost 0 bases, the J end lost 10 bases, and 19 bases lay between the germline ends. Per germline, CDR1 SEHNR and CDR2 FQNEAQ (reference sequence). CDR3 DNA sequence: TGTGCCAGCAGCTTAGCGGAGGGACCGTCGGGTATGTCACCCCTCCACTTT. This encodes CASSLAEGPSGMSPLHF. Together with reference TRBV7-9 and TRBJ1-6, the CDR3 gives the full variable domain: DTGVSQNPRHKITKRGQNVTFRCDPISEHNRLYWYRQTLGQGPEFLTYFQNEAQLEKSRLLSDRFSAERPKGSFSTLEIQRTEQGDSAMYLCASSLAEGPSGMSPLHFGNGTRLTVT.